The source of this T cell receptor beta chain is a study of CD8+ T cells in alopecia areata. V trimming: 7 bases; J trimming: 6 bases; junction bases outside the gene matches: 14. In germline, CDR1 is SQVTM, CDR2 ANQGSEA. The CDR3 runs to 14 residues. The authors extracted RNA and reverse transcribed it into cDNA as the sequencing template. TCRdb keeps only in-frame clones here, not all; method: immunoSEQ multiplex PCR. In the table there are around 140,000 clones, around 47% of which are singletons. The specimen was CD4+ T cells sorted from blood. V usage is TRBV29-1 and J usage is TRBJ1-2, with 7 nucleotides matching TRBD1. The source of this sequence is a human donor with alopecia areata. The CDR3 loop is CSGYFPDREHGYTF. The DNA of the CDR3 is TGCAGCGGATACTTCCCCGACAGGGAACATGGCTACACCTTC.